Below are 26 T cell receptor beta chains sequenced from a single sample in a study of vaccination and CD4 T cells after COVID-19. At the Johns Hopkins FTIC core, DNA taken from cultured CD4+ T cells was sequenced by way of the Oncomine TCR Beta short-read assay. TCRdb fed the PCR reads into MiXCR, producing one record per CDR3 protein. Of some 16,000 distinct CDR3 sequences in the sample, over 55% were seen once. Treatment indicated: roughly ten-day PBMC culture with coronavirus spike peptide pools or control peptides (ViraFEST assay). No antigens are known for them. The material sequenced was CD4+ T cells from blood, cultured in vitro. These receptors all come from a human donor who had recovered from COVID-19.

The CDR3, as DNA: TGCAGTGCTAGGGCCCAGGGACTTTACAATGAGCAGTTCTTC. The encoded protein is CSARAQGLYNEQFF. V is TRBV20-1 and J is TRBJ2-1; a possible D gene is TRBD2 (6 bases). CDR3 length: 14 residues. Germline loops: CDR1 DFQATT, CDR2 SNEGSKA (reference sequence). V was cut by 3 bases and J by 4 bases, with 13 bases left in between.

The V call is TRBV5-1, the J call TRBJ2-1; 8 bases line up with TRBD1. The V and J ends lost 4 bases and 6 bases, in that order; junction bases with no gene match: 3. CDR1 is SGHRS and CDR2 is YFSETQ in the germline V gene. The CDR3 consists of 13 residues. The CDR3 loop is CASSPTGVNEQFF. CDR3 sequence (DNA): TGCGCCAGCAGCCCGACAGGGGTCAATGAGCAGTTCTTC. The whole variable domain, filled in from reference TRBV5-1 and TRBJ2-1, reads KAGVTQTPRYLIKTRGQQVTLSCSPISGHRSVSWYQQTPGQGLQFLFEYFSETQRNKGNFPGRFSGRQFSNSRSEMNVSTLELGDSALYLCASSPTGVNEQFFGPGTRLTVL.

The chain employs TRBV6-5 and TRBJ2-2; D is unclear. Trimming removed 0 bases from V and 4 bases from J, with 15 bases in between. The germline V gene has CDR1 MNHEY and CDR2 SVGAGI. The CDR3 runs to 17 residues. The CDR3 protein is CASSYSPTSLSTGELFF. The CDR3 DNA follows: TGTGCCAGCAGTTACTCCCCGACCTCACTCAGCACCGGGGAGCTGTTTTTT.

V is TRBV19 and J is TRBJ2-7, with 7 bases aligning to TRBD2. This CDR3 has 11 amino acids. Losses at the gene ends were 9 bases for V and 1 base for J; bases not matched to a gene: 0. Germline assignment: CDR1 LNHDA and CDR2 SQIVND (reference sequence). In DNA, the CDR3 is TGTGCCAGCGGGGGGTCCTACGAGCAGTACTTC. Amino acids: CASGGSYEQYF.

V and J are TRBV10-3 and TRBJ1-1, with 8 bases fitting TRBD1. The CDR3 spans 14 residues. Germline V gene sequence: CDR1 ENHRY, CDR2 SYGVKD. The trim removed 10 bases at V and 1 base at J, leaving 8 bases unmatched. CDR3 sequence: CATTGGVGNTEAFF. As DNA, the CDR3 is TGTGCCACCACAGGGGGGGTGGGGAACACTGAAGCTTTCTTT.

The V gene is TRBV11-3, the J gene TRBJ2-3; D possibly matches TRBD1 or TRBD2 (7 bases each). CDR3 length equals 15 residues. CDR1 is SGHNT, CDR2 YENEEA, per germline. V was pared by 5 bases and J by 0 bases, with 12 bases between. The CDR3 protein is CASSPQGGSTDTQYF. In DNA form, the CDR3 reads TGTGCCAGCAGCCCGCAGGGGGGGAGCACAGATACGCAGTATTTT.

This clonotype was recorded a few times. V usage is TRBV20-1 and J usage is TRBJ2-3; possibly TRBD2 for D (6 bases). Germline V lookup: CDR1 DFQATT, CDR2 SNEGSKA (reference sequence). This CDR3 spans 11 amino acids. CDR3 sequence: CSLASTDTQYF. The DNA of the CDR3 is TGCAGCCTAGCGAGCACAGATACGCAGTATTTT.

J is TRBJ2-3 and V is TRBV30, with D maybe TRBD2 (6 bases). The CDR3 loop spans 16 amino acids. Germline V gene lookup returns CDR1 GTSNPN and CDR2 SVGIG (reference sequence). V lost 0 bases to trimming and J lost 6 bases, with 19 bases between them. The CDR3 loop reads CAWSVPGTQPVDTQYF. In DNA form, the CDR3 reads TGTGCCTGGAGTGTGCCCGGGACTCAGCCAGTCGATACGCAGTATTTT.

The chain is built from TRBV20-1 and TRBJ1-4, with D uncertain. CDR3 size: 11 residues. Looked up from germline, CDR1 is DFQATT and CDR2 is SNEGSKA (reference sequence). V shed 6 bases and J shed 10 bases, with 12 bases lying between them. CDR3: CSAYGSAKLFF. The CDR3 DNA reads as TGCAGTGCCTACGGAAGCGCAAAACTGTTTTTT.

This clonotype has only a few counts. The chain joins TRBV7-2 to TRBJ1-1, with D hard to call. Per the germline V gene, CDR1 is SGHTA and CDR2 is FQGNSA. The V end was cut by 0 bases, the J end by 1 base, with 6 bases between. The CDR3 is 14 residues long. In DNA form, the CDR3 reads TGTGCCAGCAGCTTAGCTAGGACGAACACTGAAGCTTTCTTT. Protein: CASSLARTNTEAFF.

CDR3 nucleotides: TGTGCCAGCAGTGAATATACTGGGACTGAGCAGTTCTTC. This encodes CASSEYTGTEQFF. The V and J genes are TRBV25-1 and TRBJ2-1; D possibly uses TRBD1 or TRBD2 (5 bases each). V dropped 0 bases and J dropped 9 bases, with 9 bases sitting between them. The CDR3 covers 13 residues. CDR1 is MGHDK and CDR2 is SYGVNS in the germline V gene.

This clonotype came up once. V and J are TRBV6-1 and TRBJ2-5; TRBD1 aligns across 7 bases. Germline-derived CDR1 and CDR2 are MNHNS and SASEGT. The junction had 10 bases not matched to a gene; V was cut back by 6 bases and J by 6 bases. The CDR3 spans 14 residues. The CDR3: CASRDTGVVQTQYF. The CDR3 DNA sequence: TGTGCCAGCAGGGATACAGGGGTCGTGCAGACCCAGTACTTC.

The chain employs TRBV2 and TRBJ1-5; possibly TRBD1 for D (5 bases). The CDR3 loop spans 14 amino acids. The V gene lost 3 bases and the J gene lost 5 bases, with 11 bases spanning the gap. Germline V gene lookup returns CDR1 SNHLY and CDR2 FYNNEI. As DNA, the CDR3 is TGTGCCAGCAGTGAGAGGCAGGGTGATCAGCCCCAGCATTTT. Translating gives CASSERQGDQPQHF.

This clonotype was seen just once. This rearrangement joins TRBV20-1 to TRBJ1-6; TRBD1 matches at 9 bases. Germline lookup yields CDR1 DFQATT and CDR2 SNEGSKA (reference sequence). The CDR3 is made up of 14 amino acids. The ends lost 5 bases at V and 8 bases at J; junction bases unmatched: 7. CDR3 nucleotides: TGCAGTGCTTATCCGGGACAGGGATATTCACCCCTCCACTTT. Residues: CSAYPGQGYSPLHF.

The chain links TRBV20-1 to TRBJ2-3, with D hard to call. Germline CDR1 is DFQATT and CDR2 is SNEGSKA (reference sequence). There are 14 residues in the CDR3. With 6 bases removed from V and 0 bases from J, the gap between germline ends came to 13 bases. The CDR3 DNA is TGCAGTGCCCTGAAACCAACTAGCACAGATACGCAGTATTTT. Amino acids: CSALKPTSTDTQYF.

The gene calls are TRBV7-8 and TRBJ1-5; TRBD1 matches 7 bases. CDR3 length: 17 amino acids. Germline V gives CDR1 SGHVS, CDR2 FQNEAQ. J gave up 4 bases and V 5 bases, and 14 bases lay outside the gene matches. The CDR3 loop is CASSRARQGGKNQPQHF. DNA of the CDR3: TGTGCCAGCAGCCGCGCGAGACAGGGAGGAAAGAATCAGCCCCAGCATTTT.

The rearrangement joins TRBV7-9 to TRBJ2-7, with no clear D. The CDR3 contains 12 residues. Trimming removed 1 base from V and 2 bases from J, with 3 bases in between. The germline CDR1 and CDR2 sequences are SEHNR and FQNEAQ (reference sequence). CDR3 in amino acids: CASSLDTYEQYF. DNA of the CDR3: TGTGCCAGCAGCTTAGACACCTACGAGCAGTACTTC. Full variable domain (outside the CDR3, taken from reference TRBV7-9 and TRBJ2-7): DTGVSQNPRHKITKRGQNVTFRCDPISEHNRLYWYRQTLGQGPEFLTYFQNEAQLEKSRLLSDRFSAERPKGSFSTLEIQRTEQGDSAMYLCASSLDTYEQYFGPGTRLTVT.

The chain links TRBV5-1 to TRBJ1-2; 10 nucleotides agree with TRBD1. V was clipped by 4 bases and J by 9 bases; unmatched bases: 9. This CDR3 contains 14 residues. Per germline, CDR1 SGHRS and CDR2 YFSETQ. The CDR3 DNA reads as TGCGCCAGCAGCCTGGGGACAGGGGTGATTCGCTACACCTTC. It yields the protein CASSLGTGVIRYTF.

V and J are TRBV20-1 and TRBJ2-3; 7 bases line up with TRBD1. CDR1 is DFQATT and CDR2 is SNEGSKA in the germline V gene (reference sequence). The V gene end was trimmed by 2 bases and the J gene end by 2 bases; junction bases not matched to a gene: 4. The CDR3 spans 14 residues. CDR3 sequence: CSARIGGNTDTQYF. Written as DNA, the CDR3 is TGCAGTGCTAGAATAGGGGGCAACACAGATACGCAGTATTTT.

The chain is built from TRBV7-2 and TRBJ1-1; D is undetermined. CDR1 and CDR2 from the germline V gene are SGHTA and FQGNSA. There are 13 residues in the CDR3. V was cut by 6 bases and J by 0 bases, with 8 bases left in between. The CDR3 DNA reads as TGTGCCAGCAGAACACAGCTGAACACTGAAGCTTTCTTT. This translates into CASRTQLNTEAFF.

This clonotype was found a few times. J is TRBJ2-3 and V is TRBV6-1, with D possibly TRBD1 on 6 matching bases. CDR3 length: 16 amino acids. Trimming removed 6 bases at V and 0 bases at J, with 16 bases between. Germline CDR1 and CDR2: MNHNS and SASEGT. The CDR3 sequence: CASRQRQASSTDTQYF. CDR3 nucleotides: TGTGCCAGCAGACAACGACAGGCCTCTAGCACAGATACGCAGTATTTT.

The chain joins TRBV28 to TRBJ1-2; D uncertain. From germline, CDR1 is MDHEN and CDR2 SYDVKM. This CDR3 is 13 amino acids long. The V end lost 3 bases, the J end lost 2 bases, and 7 bases lay between the germline ends. The CDR3 sequence: CASSFVSNYGYTF. In nucleotides, the CDR3 is TGTGCCAGCAGTTTCGTAAGCAACTATGGCTACACCTTC.

The chain carries TRBV4-3 and TRBJ1-2, with 9 positions matching TRBD1. Trimming took 0 bases from V and 2 from J; bases not matched to a gene: 7. The germline V gene encodes CDR1 LGHNA and CDR2 YSLEER. The CDR3 has 17 amino acids. The CDR3 bases are TGCGCCAGCAGCCAAGATAGGCGGGACAGGGAGAACTATGGCTACACCTTC. Encoded protein: CASSQDRRDRENYGYTF.

The chain recombines TRBV4-2 with TRBJ2-7; a weak D match, TRBD1 (5 bases). This CDR3 has 13 amino acids. Germline V gene lookup returns CDR1 LGHNA and CDR2 YNFKEQ. V lost 0 bases, J lost 7 bases, and 10 bases lay in between. CDR3 DNA: TGTGCCAGCAGCCAAGATCTGGGGCGGGAGCAGTACTTC. As protein: CASSQDLGREQYF.

The chain uses TRBV15 and TRBJ1-5; TRBD1 matches 7 bases. V lost 5 bases and J lost 3; bases outside the gene matches: 7. Per the germline V gene, CDR1 is LNHNV and CDR2 is YYDKDF (reference sequence). The CDR3 length is 15 residues. The DNA for the CDR3 is TGTGCCACCAGCGCACCACAGGGGAACAATCAGCCCCAGCATTTT. It codes for CATSAPQGNNQPQHF.

V gene TRBV28 combines with J gene TRBJ1-1; 9 positions agree with TRBD1. The CDR3 runs to 11 residues. The V segment lost 5 bases and the J segment 11 bases; nucleotides outside the gene matches: 3. Germline CDR1 is MDHEN and CDR2 is SYDVKM. The CDR3 here is CASSPTGGAFF. The CDR3 DNA follows: TGTGCCAGCAGTCCGACAGGGGGGGCTTTCTTT.